The present TCR beta chain was sequenced within a study of cytotoxic CD8 clonotypes in ibrutinib-treated CLL (dated by TCRdb to 2020 to 2022). For the study in its entirety: The cohort had eleven to twelve relapsed/refractory and approximately 15 treatment-naive patients; 17 were IGHV unmutated. Cryopreserved peripheral blood mononuclear cells were obtained before treatment, at response, and at either sustained remission or disease progression. Every remission and progressive disease sample was obtained while ibrutinib was still being received by the patients. Response samples were taken after a median of roughly a year on treatment, ranging from about 6 to 40 months. Longitudinal samples were obtainable from about 30% of the roughly 86 participants in the trial. An average of about 260,000 productive templates and tens of thousands of productive rearrangements was obtained per sample. Responses were partial in roughly 24 patients and complete in 2; after median 68 months follow-up, about 15 stayed in remission and about twelve progressed.

Here is what the overall study found, with its caveats: Sampling times were not matched between patients in sustained remission and patients whose disease was progressing, and lymph node repertoires were not examined. An increase in clonality was observed at ibrutinib response, with clonality remaining stable during sustained remission and falling back toward baseline at progression. Public clonotypes were rare and either shrank or stayed stable during treatment, and the rise in clonality at ibrutinib response reflected expansion of private clonotypes. Baseline clonality exceeded that of age-matched healthy donors and correlated strongly with circulating CD8+ T-cell counts.

From cysteine to phenylalanine, the CDR3 is 13 amino acids long. Only CDR3 DNA is held: 39 bases, read in frame from base 1. V is shortened by 6 bases, J by 5 bases, and the region joining them spans 11 bases. CDR1 MNHNY and CDR2 SVGAGI were looked up in the germline V gene (reference sequence). Concerning this clone itself: Its antigen target is currently unknown. Per-base quality was not reported, and no clone a single base away is much larger than it.

The time point label on this specimen signifies: progressive disease on ibrutinib. For TCR beta library preparation, about 1.8 micrograms of genomic DNA were isolated from cryopreserved PBMCs. Longitudinal blood samples from CLL patients on ibrutinib monotherapy were analyzed using high-throughput TCR beta sequencing. The patients took part in an open-label, single-center phase 2 trial of ibrutinib monotherapy. On a MiSeq, deep resolution sequencing aimed for a depth between 1 in 1 million and 1 in 200,000 T cells, with each clonotype covered approximately 9.8x on average. The immunoSEQ hsTCRB Kit was used to generate the TCR beta libraries. Per the authors' processing: The data were analyzed with ImmunoSEQ Analyzer and ImmunoSEQ Data Assistant, and V, D and J gene assignments followed IMGT definitions. Clonality was computed as one minus normalized Shannon entropy of productive rearrangement frequencies, ranging from 0 to 1. Only overrepresented clonotypes making up at least 0.05% of each patient's repertoire were included in the public clonotype analysis. Approximately 12 repertoires from age-matched healthy donors, obtained from immuneACCESS, served as clonality controls. This is the immuneACCESS table as TCRdb keeps it, with only in-frame sequences that have V and J called. A part of the clones is gone; compared with another copy, unresolved V genes explain less than half, and the rest is unexplained. V and J calls plus clone size are reproduced from that table; the DNA served to infer D and trimming. A total of under 300,000 clones appear in this sample, roughly four fifths of them only once. The ten largest account for about 5.3% of the sample.

Sequences were derived from PBMCs, sampled at disease progression, from a patient treated with ibrutinib. The chain is assembled from TRBV6-6 and TRBJ1-5, with the D gene call left open. The clonotype originates from a human donor with chronic lymphocytic leukemia. The DNA reads as follows: TGTGCCAGCAGCCCCCGGGGAGATCAGCCCCAGCATTTT. Translated, it gives CASSPRGDQPQHF.